This T cell receptor beta chain derives from a study of blood T cell repertoires in COVID-19. Overall study: The study drew acute and convalescent COVID-19 samples from the United States, Italy and Spain. Sources were T cells, B-cell-depleted T cells, or PBMCs; the material itself was cDNA or gDNA.

The CDR3 is made up of 16 amino acids. V gave up 1 base and J gave up 1 base, with 15 bases separating them. Germline loops: CDR1 SGHRS, CDR2 YFSETQ. The count of this clone is one. Original processing notes: Using reference gene primer amplification, nucleated cell counts were estimated. Profiling relied on immunoSEQ multiplex PCR, and the TCRdb table lists in-frame clones only, not all of them. The V and J calls and clone size are taken from that table; D and trimming were inferred from the DNA. The table shows around 40,000 clones, with around nine tenths occurring only once. Patients of the Seattle cohort, enrolled during active infection, were followed longitudinally.

The J gene is TRBJ2-7, the V gene TRBV5-1; TRBD1 might be the D (5 bases). The sequence was collected from a man aged 40-55 years with COVID-19, enrolled during active disease. Sequencing was performed on peripheral blood. The CDR3 here is CASSLWGRVSSYEQYF. CDR3 DNA: TGCGCCAGCAGCTTGTGGGGCAGGGTAAGTTCCTACGAGCAGTACTTC.